This T cell receptor (beta chain) emerged from a study of brain T cells in children with intractable seizures. Time point here: blood from clinic visit 5 months post-surgery; TSC patient then seizure free. Sequencing used immunoSEQ multiplex PCR; TCRdb keeps in-frame clones, though not all of them. The table shows 340,000 or so clones, with 93% occurring only once. CDR3 length: 12 residues. Germline values: CDR1 MDHEN, CDR2 SYDVKM. Trimming pared 5 bases from V and 7 bases from J, leaving 11 bases between. This specimen was peripheral blood, taken 4 to 5 months after surgery. The V and J genes are TRBV28 and TRBJ1-2, with D possibly being TRBD1 (6 bases). The clonotype comes from a boy under two years old with tuberous sclerosis and intractable seizures. The CDR3 DNA follows: TGTGCCAGCAGTCCAGGGGTTCGTGGCTACACCTTC. This codes for CASSPGVRGYTF.